The T cell receptor (beta chain) under discussion was sequenced for a study of blood T cell repertoires in COVID-19. Study as a whole: Sources were T cells, B-cell-depleted T cells, or PBMCs; the material itself was cDNA or gDNA.

The protocol was immunoSEQ multiplex PCR, while the TCRdb copy is restricted to in-frame clones and leaves out a portion. The sample has 300,000 or so clones; about 90% are singletons. All enrollees were roughly 18 to 100 years old and from fewer than 30 US areas. Each participant's cohort was designated according to participant-reported clinical history. Germline CDR1 and CDR2: ENHRY and SYGVKD. After removal of 4 bases from V and 4 bases from J, the junction contained 9 bases not matched to a gene. The CDR3 extends over 17 amino acids. V gene TRBV10-3 combines with J gene TRBJ2-2; 10 bases fit TRBD2. The specimen was PBMCs or T cells enriched from blood (not recorded which). The sequence was collected from a woman aged 30 to 39 who had recovered from COVID-19. This chain's CDR3 is CAISGSTSGVGTGELFF. The CDR3 DNA reads TGTGCCATCAGTGGGTCTACTAGCGGGGTTGGCACCGGGGAGCTGTTTTTT.